This T cell receptor (beta chain) was found in a study of regulatory T cells in long-lasting Graves disease. This clonotype was observed a handful of times. V lost 0 bases, J lost 0 bases, and 9 bases lay in between. Germline CDR1 reads MNHEY; CDR2 reads SVGEGT. The CDR3 sequence is 17 residues long. CDR3 regions were amplified by Arm-PCR using iRepertoire HTBI primers to build TCR beta libraries. TCRdb independently ran MiXCR on the multiplex PCR reads; one entry per CDR3 protein. The sample contains about 290,000 distinct CDR3 sequences, roughly 21% of which appear only once. Time point indicated: persistent/refractory GD, antithyroid drugs over 5 years with positive TRAb. Making the TCR library involved RNA that had been extracted from PBMCs.

This receptor was taken from a female donor with Graves disease. The V and J genes are TRBV6-2 or TRBV6-3 and TRBJ2-6; D is undetermined. The sequencing used peripheral blood mononuclear cells (PBMCs), collected when the disease was refractory, from a patient treated with antithyroid drugs. The CDR3 reads CASSYSGTSSGANVLTF. The DNA of the CDR3 is TGTGCCAGCAGTTACTCGGGCACAAGCTCTGGGGCCAACGTCCTGACTTTC.